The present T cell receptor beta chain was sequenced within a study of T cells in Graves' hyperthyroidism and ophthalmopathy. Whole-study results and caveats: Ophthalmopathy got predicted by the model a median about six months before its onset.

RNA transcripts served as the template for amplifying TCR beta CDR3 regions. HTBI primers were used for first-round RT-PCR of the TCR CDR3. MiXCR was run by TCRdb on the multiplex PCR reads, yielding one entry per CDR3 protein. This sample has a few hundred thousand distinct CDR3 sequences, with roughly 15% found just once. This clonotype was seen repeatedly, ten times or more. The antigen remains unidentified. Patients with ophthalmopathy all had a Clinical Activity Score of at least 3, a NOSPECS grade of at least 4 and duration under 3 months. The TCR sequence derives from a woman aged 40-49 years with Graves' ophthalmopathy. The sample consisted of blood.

The CDR3 DNA reads TGTGCCAGCAGTAAGGGGGCGGACACCGGGGAGCTGTTTTTT. The encoded protein is CASSKGADTGELFF. The chain carries TRBV6-1 and TRBJ2-2, with 7 bases aligning to TRBD1. The V segment lost 5 bases and the J segment 3 bases; nucleotides outside the gene matches: 3. Looked up from germline, CDR1 is MNHNS and CDR2 is SASEGT. This CDR3 has 14 amino acids.